A selection of T cell receptor beta chains follows, all from one sample in a study of T-cell memory formation after mild COVID-19. MiXCR was run by TCRdb on the 5' RACE reads, yielding one entry per CDR3 protein. The table records roughly 110,000 distinct CDR3 sequences, 9.5% to 15% of them present only once. The specimen was PBMCs or a T cell subset sorted from them (not recorded which). The receptors here all came from an adult woman who had mild COVID-19 (a few samples of this study predate the infection). Cell type and time point are not known. Both conserved end residues are part of each CDR3. Each record gives: D gene, J gene, V gene, clone size, CDR3 protein, CDR3 DNA. A D gene is named only where the DNA matches it firmly. Clone size is shown for a subset of rows, as once, few, many or a class of expanded clone.

>-|TRBJ1-2|TRBV4-1|-
CASSQDDRSYTF
TGCGCCAGCAGCCAAGATGACCGAAGCTACACCTTC
>-|TRBJ2-1|TRBV29-1|few
CSVAGGAGSYNEQFF
TGCAGCGTCGCTGGGGGGGCCGGGTCCTACAATGAGCAGTTCTTC
>TRBD1|TRBJ2-7|TRBV5-6|few
CASSPPGTAYEQYF
TGTGCCAGCAGCCCACCTGGGACAGCCTACGAGCAGTACTTC
>-|TRBJ1-1|TRBV7-9|-
CASSFSGTRGTEAFF
TGTGCCAGCAGCTTTTCCGGGACCCGCGGCACTGAAGCTTTCTTT
>TRBD1|TRBJ2-7|TRBV11-2|few
CASSSSGGKSSYEQYF
TGTGCCAGCAGCTCCTCAGGGGGCAAGAGCTCCTACGAGCAGTACTTC
>-|TRBJ2-1|TRBV4-1|many
CASSQDHELPSSYNEQFF
TGCGCCAGCAGCCAAGATCACGAACTCCCGAGCTCCTACAATGAGCAGTTCTTC
>-|TRBJ2-7|TRBV20-1|many
CSAPQGYEQYF
TGCAGTGCACCTCAGGGTTACGAGCAGTACTTC
>TRBD2|TRBJ2-2|TRBV12-3/TRBV12-4|-
CASSLARETGELFF
TGTGCCAGCAGTTTAGCGCGGGAGACCGGGGAGCTGTTTTTT
>TRBD2|TRBJ2-3|TRBV6-2/TRBV6-3|-
CASSLLAGVRDTQYF
TGTGCCAGCAGCCTACTAGCGGGAGTCCGTGATACGCAGTATTTT
>TRBD2|TRBJ2-5|TRBV6-2/TRBV6-3|few
CASSWPTSGVETQYF
TGTGCCAGCAGTTGGCCGACTAGCGGGGTAGAGACCCAGTACTTC
>TRBD2|TRBJ2-1|TRBV30|-
CAWGLAGSSYNEQFF
TGTGCCTGGGGACTAGCGGGGAGCTCCTACAATGAGCAGTTCTTC
>-|TRBJ1-4|TRBV20-1|-
CSAWGPLNEKLFF
TGCAGTGCTTGGGGCCCTTTGAATGAAAAACTGTTTTTT
>-|TRBJ2-3|TRBV6-2/TRBV6-3|-
CASSLTEVTDTQYF
TGTGCCAGCAGCTTGACAGAAGTCACAGATACGCAGTATTTT
>-|TRBJ2-3|TRBV20-1|few
CSARDGDTDTQYF
TGCAGTGCTAGAGATGGGGACACAGATACGCAGTATTTT
>TRBD2|TRBJ2-4|TRBV7-9|-
CASSEGGGGLAKNIQYF
TGTGCCAGCAGCGAGGGCGGCGGGGGTTTAGCCAAAAACATTCAGTACTTC
>-|TRBJ2-3|TRBV7-9|few
CASSLGEQADTQYF
TGTGCCAGCAGCTTAGGAGAACAAGCAGATACGCAGTATTTT
>-|TRBJ2-2|TRBV29-1|many
CSVVSGPTNTGELFF
TGCAGCGTCGTTAGCGGCCCTACGAACACCGGGGAGCTGTTTTTT
>-|TRBJ1-2|TRBV4-2|few
CASSQEADRANYGYTF
TGTGCCAGCAGCCAAGAGGCGGACAGAGCTAACTATGGCTACACCTTC
>-|TRBJ2-2|TRBV4-2|-
CASSQEGVTGPTGELFF
TGTGCCAGCAGCCAAGAGGGGGTTACAGGGCCCACCGGGGAGCTGTTTTTT
>TRBD2|TRBJ2-3|TRBV6-5|-
CASSYRRGLAGTDKQYF
TGTGCCAGCAGTTACCGTAGGGGACTAGCGGGCACAGATAAGCAGTATTTT
>-|TRBJ1-2|TRBV25-1|-
CASSGATNYGYTF
TGTGCCAGCAGTGGGGCCACCAACTATGGCTACACCTTC
>TRBD2|TRBJ2-5|TRBV7-9|few
CASSISGSQETQYF
TGTGCCAGCAGCATTAGCGGGAGCCAAGAGACCCAGTACTTC
>-|TRBJ2-3|TRBV3-1|-
CASSQETVSTDTQYF
TGTGCCAGCAGCCAAGAGACTGTTAGCACAGATACGCAGTATTTT
>TRBD1|TRBJ2-1|TRBV5-1|few
CASSPGTGADNEQFF
TGCGCCAGCAGCCCGGGGACAGGAGCCGACAATGAGCAGTTCTTC
>TRBD2|TRBJ2-3|TRBV3-1|-
CASSQDGGGGPLTDTQYF
TGTGCCAGCAGCCAAGATGGGGGCGGGGGGCCCCTCACAGATACGCAGTATTTT
>TRBD2|TRBJ2-3|TRBV7-9|many
CASSSNPSGGTDTQYF
TGTGCCAGCAGCTCCAACCCTAGCGGGGGCACAGATACGCAGTATTTT
>-|TRBJ2-7|TRBV12-3/TRBV12-4|-
CASSPPDSPTYEQYF
TGTGCCAGCAGCCCCCCGGACAGCCCAACCTACGAGCAGTACTTC
>-|TRBJ2-7|TRBV6-2/TRBV6-3|many
CASSYSGASYEQYF
TGTGCCAGCAGTTACTCCGGGGCCTCCTACGAGCAGTACTTC
>TRBD2|TRBJ2-1|TRBV20-1|few
CSARTPGTSIDNEQFF
TGCAGTGCTAGGACCCCCGGGACTAGTATTGACAATGAGCAGTTCTTC
>-|TRBJ2-1|TRBV15|many
CATSRDREINEQFF
TGTGCCACCAGCAGAGATCGGGAAATTAATGAGCAGTTCTTC
>-|TRBJ2-7|TRBV18|few
CASSPFEGYEQYF
TGTGCCAGCTCACCTTTTGAGGGCTACGAGCAGTACTTC
>-|TRBJ2-3|TRBV4-3|few
CASSQSEFSPVTDTQYF
TGCGCCAGCAGCCAAAGTGAATTTAGTCCCGTCACAGATACGCAGTATTTT
>-|TRBJ2-7|TRBV20-1|-
CSAAPRDGLYEQYF
TGCAGTGCCGCCCCCCGGGACGGGCTCTACGAGCAGTACTTC
>-|TRBJ2-1|TRBV15|many
CATSRDKVNEQFF
TGTGCCACCAGCAGAGATAAGGTCAATGAGCAGTTCTTC
>-|TRBJ2-5|TRBV7-9|many
CASSQTLGVLGETQYF
TGTGCCAGCAGCCAGACCCTCGGGGTCCTGGGGGAGACCCAGTACTTC
>-|TRBJ2-7|TRBV24-1|few
CATSSGESAYEQYF
TGTGCCACCAGTTCAGGGGAATCGGCCTACGAGCAGTACTTC
>-|TRBJ2-3|TRBV29-1|many
CSVEPESTDTQYF
TGCAGCGTTGAACCCGAAAGCACAGATACGCAGTATTTT
>-|TRBJ1-1|TRBV12-3/TRBV12-4|few
CASSSYREMNTEAFF
TGTGCCAGCAGTTCATACAGGGAGATGAACACTGAAGCTTTCTTT
>TRBD2|TRBJ2-1|TRBV6-2/TRBV6-3|many
CASSPTSGGYNEQFF
TGTGCCAGCAGCCCCACTAGCGGGGGATACAATGAGCAGTTCTTC
>-|TRBJ2-1|TRBV7-9|-
CASSLARDIEQFF
TGTGCCAGCAGCCTTGCCCGGGATATTGAGCAGTTCTTC
>TRBD1|TRBJ2-7|TRBV4-3|-
CASSQGDRVSYEQYF
TGCGCCAGCAGCCAGGGGGACAGGGTCTCCTACGAGCAGTACTTC